This entry lists 2 T cell receptor beta chains sequenced from one sample in a study of blood T cell repertoires in COVID-19. Assay: immunoSEQ multiplex PCR; the TCRdb copy retains only in-frame clones and omits some. The data show around 300,000 clones, 88% seen once. Sequences were obtained from PBMCs or T cells enriched from blood (not recorded which). Every receptor here comes from a man younger than 40 who had recovered from COVID-19.

The rearrangement uses TRBV7-2 and TRBJ1-1; TRBD1 matches at 9 bases. The germline CDR1 and CDR2 sequences are SGHTA and FQGNSA. J gave up 5 bases and V 5 bases, and 9 bases lay outside the gene matches. This CDR3 is 15 amino acids long. The CDR3 sequence: CASSEYRDRVTEAFF. CDR3 nucleotide sequence: TGTGCCAGCAGCGAATACCGGGACAGGGTTACTGAAGCTTTCTTT.

Here the CDR3 reads CASSPGTSGGKANEQFF. CDR3 DNA: TGTGCCAGCAGCCCCGGGACTAGCGGGGGGAAGGCCAATGAGCAGTTCTTC. The chain links TRBV7-9 to TRBJ2-1; 15 bases match TRBD2. Germline CDR1 reads SEHNR; CDR2 reads FQNEAQ (reference sequence). Trimming removed 5 bases from V and 6 bases from J; junction bases left unmatched: 8. The CDR3 spans 17 residues. The whole variable domain, filled in from reference TRBV7-9 and TRBJ2-1, reads DTGVSQNPRHKITKRGQNVTFRCDPISEHNRLYWYRQTLGQGPEFLTYFQNEAQLEKSRLLSDRFSAERPKGSFSTLEIQRTEQGDSAMYLCASSPGTSGGKANEQFFGPGTRLTVL.